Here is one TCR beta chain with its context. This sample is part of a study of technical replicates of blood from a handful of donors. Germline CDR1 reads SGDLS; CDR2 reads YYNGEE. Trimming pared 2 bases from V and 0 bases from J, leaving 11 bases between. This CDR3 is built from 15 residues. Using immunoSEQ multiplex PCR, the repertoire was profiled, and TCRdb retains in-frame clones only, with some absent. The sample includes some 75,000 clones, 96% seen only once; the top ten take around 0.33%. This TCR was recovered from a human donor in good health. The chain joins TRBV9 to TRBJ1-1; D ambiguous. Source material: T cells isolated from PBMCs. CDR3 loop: CASSVNAGLNTEAFF. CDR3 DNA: TGTGCCAGCAGCGTCAATGCGGGCTTGAACACTGAAGCTTTCTTT.